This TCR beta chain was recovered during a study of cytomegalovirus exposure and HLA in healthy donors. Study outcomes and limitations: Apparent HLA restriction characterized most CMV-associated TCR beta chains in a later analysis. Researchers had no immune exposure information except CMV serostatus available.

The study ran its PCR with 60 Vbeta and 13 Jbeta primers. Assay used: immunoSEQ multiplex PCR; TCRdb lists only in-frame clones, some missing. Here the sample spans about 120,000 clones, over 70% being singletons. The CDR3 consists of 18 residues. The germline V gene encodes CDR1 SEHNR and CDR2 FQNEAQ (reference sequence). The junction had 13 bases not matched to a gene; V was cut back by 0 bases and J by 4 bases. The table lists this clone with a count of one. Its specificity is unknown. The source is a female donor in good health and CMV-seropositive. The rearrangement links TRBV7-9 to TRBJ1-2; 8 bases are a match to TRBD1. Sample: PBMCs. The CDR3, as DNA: TGTGCCAGCAGCTTAGCCTCGGGACAGGTGGGAGAGATCTATGGCTACACCTTC. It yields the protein CASSLASGQVGEIYGYTF. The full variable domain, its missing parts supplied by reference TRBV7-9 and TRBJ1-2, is DTGVSQNPRHKITKRGQNVTFRCDPISEHNRLYWYRQTLGQGPEFLTYFQNEAQLEKSRLLSDRFSAERPKGSFSTLEIQRTEQGDSAMYLCASSLASGQVGEIYGYTFGSGTRLTVV.